Reported below is one T cell receptor (beta chain). The repertoire was sequenced with immunoSEQ multiplex PCR; TCRdb's copy has only in-frame clones and lacks some. Of 40,000 or so clones listed, approximately 90% are singletons. The sample is drawn from a study of T cell changes during pregnancy in multiple sclerosis. The CDR3 length is 13 residues. The V and J ends lost 1 base and 10 bases respectively, with 8 bases between them. Germline lookup yields CDR1 SGHDN and CDR2 FVKESK. The clonotype was recovered from a female donor in good health, enrolled as a control in a pregnancy study. The sample was CD4+ T cells from peripheral blood mononuclear cells, taken in the first trimester of pregnancy. The rearrangement joins TRBV14 to TRBJ1-6; a possible D gene is TRBD1 (5 bases). The CDR3 sequence is CASSQGQGSPLHF. CDR3 sequence (DNA): TGTGCCAGCAGCCAAGGCCAGGGATCACCCCTCCACTTT.